These 5 T cell receptor beta chains came from one sample sequenced in a study of chemoradiotherapy in HPV16-positive cancers. Clones were sequenced by immunoSEQ multiplex PCR, and TCRdb holds only the in-frame ones, with some missing. This sample has roughly 990 clones, with around 91% found just once. The material sequenced was tumor tissue, taken from a patient who underwent chemoradiotherapy. The receptors here all came from a human donor with HPV-associated anogenital cancer.

As to this clone: The junction shows a germline mismatch at one end, possibly a read error. V and J are TRBV7-2 and TRBJ1-2; 7 nucleotides match TRBD1. Germline-derived CDR1 and CDR2 are SGHTA and FQGNSA. This CDR3 is built from 14 residues. CDR3 in DNA: TGTGTCAGCACCACCAGGGGGAGTGGCTATGGCTACACCTTC. It yields the protein CVSTTRGSGYGYTF. Using reference TRBV7-2 and TRBJ1-2 for the parts outside the CDR3, the full variable domain is GAGVSQSPSNKVTEKGKDVELRCDPISGHTALYWYRQSLGQGLEFLIYFQGNSAPDKSGLPSDRFSAERTGGSVSTLTIQRTQQEDSAVYLCVSTTRGSGYGYTFGSGTRLTVV.

The CDR3 coding sequence is TGTGCCAGCAGCCAAGGACAGAGTAATTCACCCCTCCACTTT. Translating gives CASSQGQSNSPLHF. The V gene is TRBV7-3, the J gene TRBJ1-6, with TRBD1 as a possible D gene (6 bases). The CDR3 has 14 amino acids. CDR1 is SGHTA, CDR2 FQGTGA, per germline. V was cut by 5 bases and J by 6 bases, with 11 bases left in between.

The CDR3 reads CASSVDPNTGELFF. The CDR3 region has the DNA TGTGCCAGCAGCGTAGACCCGAACACCGGGGAGCTGTTTTTT. The rearrangement links TRBV9 to TRBJ2-2, with D unresolved. The CDR3 runs 14 residues. With 0 bases removed from V and 0 bases from J, the gap between germline ends came to 3 bases. Germline CDR1 reads SGDLS; CDR2 reads YYNGEE.

The chain links TRBV10-3 to TRBJ2-7; D is tentatively TRBD1 or TRBD2 (7 bases each). This CDR3 comprises 15 residues. V lost 5 bases and J lost 2, with 16 bases in between. Germline CDR1 ENHRY, CDR2 SYGVKD. CDR3 in amino acids: CAISPGGGKAYEQYF. The CDR3, as DNA: TGTGCCATCAGTCCAGGGGGGGGAAAAGCCTACGAGCAGTACTTC.

This chain connects TRBV6-5 to TRBJ1-1; no firm D call. Germline-derived CDR1 and CDR2 are MNHEY and SVGAGI. Trimming took 3 bases from V and 4 from J, leaving 18 bases between them. The CDR3 runs to 16 residues. The CDR3 sequence: CASSYNVRSGSTEAFF. CDR3 sequence (DNA): TGTGCCAGCAGTTATAACGTCCGGTCGGGGAGCACTGAAGCTTTCTTT.